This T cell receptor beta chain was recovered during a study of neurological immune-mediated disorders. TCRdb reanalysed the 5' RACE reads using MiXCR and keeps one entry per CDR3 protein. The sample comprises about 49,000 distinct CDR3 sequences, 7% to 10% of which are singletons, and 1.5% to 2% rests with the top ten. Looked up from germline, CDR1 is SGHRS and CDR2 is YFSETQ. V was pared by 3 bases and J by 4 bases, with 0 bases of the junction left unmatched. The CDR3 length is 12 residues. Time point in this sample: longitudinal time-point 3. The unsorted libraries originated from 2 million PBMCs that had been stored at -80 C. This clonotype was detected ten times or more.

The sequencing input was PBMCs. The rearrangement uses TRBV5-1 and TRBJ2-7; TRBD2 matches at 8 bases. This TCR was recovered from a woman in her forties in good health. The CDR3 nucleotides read TGCGCCAGCAGCTCGGGGGGGTACGAGCAGTACTTC. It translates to CASSSGGYEQYF.